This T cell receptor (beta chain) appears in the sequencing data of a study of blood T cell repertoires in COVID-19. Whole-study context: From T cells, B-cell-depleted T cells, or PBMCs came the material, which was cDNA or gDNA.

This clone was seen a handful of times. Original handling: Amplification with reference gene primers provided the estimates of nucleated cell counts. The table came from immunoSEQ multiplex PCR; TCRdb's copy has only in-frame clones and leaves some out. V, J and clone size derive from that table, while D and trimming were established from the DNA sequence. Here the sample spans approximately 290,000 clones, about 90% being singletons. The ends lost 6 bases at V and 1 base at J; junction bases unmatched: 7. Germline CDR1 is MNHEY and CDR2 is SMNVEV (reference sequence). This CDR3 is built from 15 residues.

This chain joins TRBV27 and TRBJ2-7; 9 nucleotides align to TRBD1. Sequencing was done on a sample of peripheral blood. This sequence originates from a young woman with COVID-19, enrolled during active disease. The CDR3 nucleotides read TGTGCCAGCAGACGCACAGGGGGCGCGTCCTACGAGCAGTACTTC. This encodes CASRRTGGASYEQYF.